The 17 T cell receptor beta chains listed next were all sequenced from one sample in a study of T cells after yellow fever vaccination (dated by TCRdb to the late 2010s). Libraries came from 5' RACE. TCRdb lists the instrument as Illumina NovaSeq 6000. The raw public reads went through TCRdb reprocessing: fastp at Q25, MiXCR clone calling, in-frame beta chains kept. Every entry covers one CDR3 protein and lists the most common genes and DNA from its rows. The table for this sample lists 95,000 to 100,000 distinct CDR3 sequences; about 6% of them were counted only once. The ten largest clones add up to about 38% of the sample. Per the publication, the treatment or condition label means: live attenuated yellow fever vaccine strain. The sample was CD8+ T cells sorted from PBMCs, taken 10 days after the yellow fever booster vaccination. These receptors were collected from a man aged 18 to 30 who received the YFV17D yellow fever vaccine.

The J gene is TRBJ2-3, the V gene TRBV6-1, with D hard to call. The CDR3 runs to 12 residues. Trimming pared 9 bases from V and 0 bases from J, leaving 7 bases between. Per germline, CDR1 MNHNS and CDR2 SASEGT. CDR3 amino acids: CASLTSTDTQYF. As DNA, the CDR3 is TGTGCCAGTCTTACTAGCACAGATACGCAGTATTTT.

The CDR3 coding sequence is TGTGCCCACGGTCCGACTAACAATGAGCAGTTCTTC. Its translation: CAHGPTNNEQFF. The chain links TRBV7-2 to TRBJ2-1; a possible D gene is TRBD2 (5 bases). Germline V lookup: CDR1 SGHTA, CDR2 FQGNSA. Trimming removed 11 bases from V and 5 bases from J, with 13 bases in between. The length of the CDR3 is 12 residues.

This clonotype was seen a handful of times. The rearrangement uses TRBV19 and TRBJ2-7; TRBD1 matches 7 bases. Germline V gene data show CDR1 as LNHDA and CDR2 as SQIVND (reference sequence). The V gene end was trimmed by 11 bases and the J gene end by 0 bases; junction bases not matched to a gene: 22. This CDR3 is 18 amino acids long. CDR3 DNA sequence: TGTGCCGGCGCCCCTCGGGGACAGCTCCCAATAAGCTCCTACGAGCAGTACTTC. This translates into CAGAPRGQLPISSYEQYF. The full variable domain, with the rest looked up from reference TRBV19 and TRBJ2-7, is DGGITQSPKYLFRKEGQNVTLSCEQNLNHDAMYWYRQDPGQGLRLIYYSQIVNDFQKGDIAEGYSVSREKKESFPLTVTSAQKNPTAFYLCAGAPRGQLPISSYEQYFGPGTRLTVT.

The table lists this clonotype with many counts. The chain has TRBV7-9 and TRBJ1-1, with no clear D. The germline V and J ends were trimmed by 5 bases and 2 bases, with 3 bases remaining between them. CDR1 is SEHNR and CDR2 is FQNEAQ in the germline V gene (reference sequence). This CDR3 has 11 amino acids. The CDR3 DNA is TGTGCCAGCAGCGAAAACACTGAAGCTTTCTTT. Translation gives CASSENTEAFF.

At least ten counts were recorded for this clonotype. The V and J genes are TRBV7-9 and TRBJ2-5; the match to TRBD2 covers 8 bases. The V and J ends lost 4 bases and 2 bases, in that order; junction bases with no gene match: 6. The length of the CDR3 is 15 residues. CDR1 is SEHNR and CDR2 is FQNEAQ in the germline V gene (reference sequence). The CDR3 coding sequence is TGTGCCAGCAGCTCGGGGGGGAGACGACAAGAGACCCAGTACTTC. It yields the protein CASSSGGRRQETQYF. Supplemented by reference TRBV7-9 and TRBJ2-5, the full variable domain reads DTGVSQNPRHKITKRGQNVTFRCDPISEHNRLYWYRQTLGQGPEFLTYFQNEAQLEKSRLLSDRFSAERPKGSFSTLEIQRTEQGDSAMYLCASSSGGRRQETQYFGPGTRLLVL.

This clonotype has at least ten counts. The chain couples TRBV10-3 to TRBJ2-7; unclear D gene. V dropped 7 bases and J dropped 0 bases, with 13 bases sitting between them. Per the germline V gene, CDR1 is ENHRY and CDR2 is SYGVKD. This CDR3 is 14 amino acids long. CDR3 region: CAINSGENSYEQYF. The CDR3 region has the DNA TGTGCCATCAACAGTGGGGAAAACTCCTACGAGCAGTACTTC.

The chain's CDR3 is CSVEDPRTEGNEQFF. The CDR3 bases are TGCAGCGTTGAAGATCCGAGGACTGAGGGGAATGAGCAGTTCTTC. This rearrangement joins TRBV29-1 to TRBJ2-1; D is possibly TRBD1 or TRBD2 (5 bases each). Trimming shortened V by 0 bases and J by 7 bases, and 16 bases separated the two germline ends. The CDR3 length is 15 residues. CDR1 and CDR2 (germline): SQVTM, ANQGSEA.

There are a few counts of this clonotype. The gene calls are TRBV5-5 and TRBJ2-3; 9 bases match TRBD2. CDR1 SGHKS and CDR2 YYEKEE come from the germline V gene (reference sequence). This CDR3 has 17 residues. The junction had 9 bases not matched to a gene; V was cut back by 2 bases and J by 2 bases. Here the CDR3 DNA reads TGTGCCAGCAGCTTTGAGCAGGCGGGGGGGTACACAGATACGCAGTATTTT. Translation: CASSFEQAGGYTDTQYF.

This chain joins TRBV4-3 and TRBJ2-7; no definite D call. Germline V gene sequence: CDR1 LGHNA, CDR2 YSLEER. The CDR3 is made up of 12 amino acids. Trimming shortened V by 1 base and J by 7 bases, and 8 bases separated the two germline ends. Here the CDR3 DNA reads TGCGCCAGCAGCCAAGCATTCGGGGAGCAGTACTTC. Translating gives CASSQAFGEQYF.

At least ten counts were recorded for this clonotype. The gene calls are TRBV4-3 and TRBJ2-3; 8 nucleotides agree with TRBD2. V dropped 0 bases and J dropped 0; count of bases not matched to a gene: 5. The germline V gene encodes CDR1 LGHNA and CDR2 YSLEER. This CDR3 region has 17 residues. DNA of the CDR3: TGCGCCAGCAGCCAAGAAGGGCGGGGGGCGAGCACAGATACGCAGTATTTT. It encodes CASSQEGRGASTDTQYF.

This clonotype was recorded a few times. The chain uses TRBV7-2 and TRBJ2-1; D is uncertain. The CDR3 runs to 11 residues. Germline V CDR1 and CDR2: SGHTA, FQGNSA. V was clipped by 5 bases and J by 9 bases, with 8 bases between them. CDR3 DNA sequence: TGTGCCAGCAGCCCAGGTACTGAGCAGTTCTTC. Residues: CASSPGTEQFF.

This clonotype showed up just a few times. This rearrangement joins TRBV11-2 to TRBJ2-7; 7 bases line up with TRBD2. CDR1 is SGHAT, CDR2 FQNNGV, per germline. Germline trimming cut 1 base from V and 3 bases from J; bases unmatched to any gene: 0. The CDR3 runs 13 residues. This CDR3 reads CASSLGEGYEQYF. The CDR3 coding sequence is TGTGCCAGCAGCTTAGGGGAGGGCTACGAGCAGTACTTC. Together with reference TRBV11-2 and TRBJ2-7, the CDR3 gives the full variable domain: EAGVAQSPRYKIIEKRQSVAFWCNPISGHATLYWYQQILGQGPKLLIQFQNNGVVDDSQLPKDRFSAERLKGVDSTLKIQPAKLEDSAVYLCASSLGEGYEQYFGPGTRLTVT.

This clonotype appeared a few times. As DNA, the CDR3 is TGCAGTGCTAGGGACCTCGGACAGGGAGTATGGTATGGCTACACCTTC. Translated: CSARDLGQGVWYGYTF. This rearrangement joins TRBV20-1 to TRBJ1-2; 8 bases fit TRBD1. The V gene's germline CDR1 is DFQATT and CDR2 SNEGSKA (reference sequence). The CDR3 is 16 amino acids. The junction had 14 bases not matched to a gene; V was cut back by 3 bases and J by 5 bases.

This clonotype was found a few times. The chain combines TRBV7-2 with TRBJ1-6, with D possibly being TRBD1 (6 bases). Trimming cost V 4 bases and J 7 bases, with 14 bases left between them. The CDR3 has 15 residues. Germline loops: CDR1 SGHTA, CDR2 FQGNSA. The CDR3 sequence is CASSSPDRQNSPLHF. CDR3 DNA sequence: TGTGCCAGCAGCTCCCCGGACAGACAAAATTCACCCCTCCACTTT.

This clonotype was picked up a small number of times. Germline is not matched at one junction end, which may reflect a read error. The V and J genes are TRBV7-2 and TRBJ1-1; D is possibly TRBD1 (5 bases). Germline V lookup: CDR1 SGHTA, CDR2 FQGNSA. This CDR3 region has 15 residues. The CDR3 DNA is TGTGCCAGCAGCCCACGGGGCAGCTTGAACCCTGAAGCTTTCTTT. Protein product: CASSPRGSLNPEAFF. The entire variable domain, with the rest obtained from reference TRBV7-2 and TRBJ1-1, is as follows: GAGVSQSPSNKVTEKGKDVELRCDPISGHTALYWYRQSLGQGLEFLIYFQGNSAPDKSGLPSDRFSAERTGGSVSTLTIQRTQQEDSAVYLCASSPRGSLNPEAFFGQGTRLTVV.

The CDR3 is CASSGTGGIYSPLHF. CDR3 nucleotide sequence: TGTGCCAGCAGCGGGACAGGGGGCATTTATTCACCCCTCCACTTT. This chain joins TRBV7-2 and TRBJ1-6, with 12 positions matching TRBD1. V lost 5 bases to trimming and J lost 8 bases; unmatched junction nucleotides: 4. From germline, CDR1 is SGHTA and CDR2 FQGNSA. CDR3 length equals 15 residues.

This clonotype came up a few times. This chain links TRBV19 with TRBJ1-1, with D possibly being TRBD1 (6 bases). This CDR3 has 12 amino acids. The germline V gene has CDR1 LNHDA and CDR2 SQIVND (reference sequence). V shed 6 bases and J shed 4 bases, with 9 bases lying between them. CDR3 nucleotide sequence: TGTGCCAGTAGACAGGGAGCCACTGAAGCTTTCTTT. This sequence encodes CASRQGATEAFF. Full variable domain (rest looked up from reference TRBV19 and TRBJ1-1): DGGITQSPKYLFRKEGQNVTLSCEQNLNHDAMYWYRQDPGQGLRLIYYSQIVNDFQKGDIAEGYSVSREKKESFPLTVTSAQKNPTAFYLCASRQGATEAFFGQGTRLTVV.